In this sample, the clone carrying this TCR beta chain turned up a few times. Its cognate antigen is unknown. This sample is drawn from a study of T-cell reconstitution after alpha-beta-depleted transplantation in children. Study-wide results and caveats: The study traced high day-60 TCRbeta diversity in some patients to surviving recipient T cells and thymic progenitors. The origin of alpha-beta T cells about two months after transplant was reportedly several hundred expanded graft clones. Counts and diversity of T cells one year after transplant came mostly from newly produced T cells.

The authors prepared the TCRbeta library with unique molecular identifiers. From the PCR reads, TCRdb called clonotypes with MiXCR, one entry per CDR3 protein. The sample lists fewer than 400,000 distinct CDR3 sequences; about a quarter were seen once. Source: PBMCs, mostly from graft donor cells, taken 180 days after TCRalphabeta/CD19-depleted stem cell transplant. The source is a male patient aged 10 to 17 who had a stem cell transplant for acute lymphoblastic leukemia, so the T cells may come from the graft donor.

The CDR3, as DNA: TGTGCCACCAGTGATTTCCCTGGGACAGGTCAAGAGACCCAGTACTTC. Residues: CATSDFPGTGQETQYF. This sequence joins TRBV24-1 and TRBJ2-5; TRBD1 matches at 8 bases. CDR1 and CDR2 (germline): KGHDR, SFDVKD. V was clipped by 1 base and J by 2 bases; unmatched bases: 5. CDR3 length: 16 residues.